This note documents a single TCR beta chain sequence. TCRdb's table, derived via immunoSEQ multiplex PCR, lists solely in-frame clones and lacks some. The sample records 57,000 or so clones, 85% being singletons. The sample belongs to a study of OX40 agonist ivuxolimab in advanced cancers. Germline CDR1 MNHEY, CDR2 SVGAGI. CDR3 length equals 14 residues. V lost 5 bases, J lost 7 bases, and 9 bases stayed unmatched. This receptor was obtained from an adult with an advanced solid tumor such as melanoma, head and neck, liver or kidney cancer. Sequences were derived from CD4+ or CD8+ T cells sorted from blood, sampled in a trial of the OX40 agonist ivuxolimab. The chain joins TRBV6-5 to TRBJ1-2; TRBD1 matches at 8 bases. This CDR3 is CASSLDRGASGYTF. DNA for the CDR3: TGTGCCAGCAGTCTCGACAGGGGTGCCTCTGGCTACACCTTC.